Each of the 3 T cell receptor beta chains below was sequenced from the same sample in a study of T cell responses to AZD1222 COVID-19 vaccine. Profiled with immunoSEQ multiplex PCR; TCRdb holds only in-frame clones, not every one. The table records tens of thousands of clones, 85% to 90% of them present only once. The material was peripheral blood, obtained on day 0 of AZD1222 vaccination. These receptors came from an adult in good health.

J is TRBJ1-1 and V is TRBV4-2; D gene ambiguous. From germline, CDR1 is LGHNA and CDR2 YNFKEQ. The CDR3 extends over 13 amino acids. V was shortened by 2 bases and J by 2 bases, with 6 bases between the two germline ends. In nucleotides, the CDR3 is TGTGCCAGCAGCCAACGACTAAACACTGAAGCTTTCTTT. It codes for CASSQRLNTEAFF.

CDR3 nucleotide sequence: TGTGCCAGCAAAATGACAGGGAACTATGGCTACACCTTC. It codes for CASKMTGNYGYTF. The chain is built from TRBV6-5 and TRBJ1-2; 7 bases map to TRBD1. Per the germline V gene, CDR1 is MNHEY and CDR2 is SVGAGI. Trimming removed 7 bases from V and 2 bases from J; junction bases left unmatched: 4. The CDR3 covers 13 residues.

V is TRBV14 and J is TRBJ1-1; D unclear. With 1 base removed from V and 0 bases from J, the gap between germline ends came to 6 bases. There are 14 residues in the CDR3. The germline CDR1 and CDR2 sequences are SGHDN and FVKESK. Written as DNA, the CDR3 is TGTGCCAGCAGCCAAGCTGGCATGAACACTGAAGCTTTCTTT. The encoded protein is CASSQAGMNTEAFF.